This T cell receptor beta chain was obtained from a study of shared clonotypes between healthy human individuals. Study at large: The plates for each donor numbered three CD4 naive, three CD4 memory, two CD8 naive and one CD8 memory. Study-wide results and limits: Large sequencing depth failed to make sorted-subset sequencing complete, rarefaction showed.

The repertoire was sequenced with immunoSEQ multiplex PCR; TCRdb's copy has only in-frame clones and lacks some. The table records approximately 740,000 clones, around two thirds of them present only once. Germline values: CDR1 SGHRS, CDR2 YFSETQ. The CDR3 sequence is 16 residues long. With V trimmed by 6 bases and J by 2 bases, 13 bases remained unmatched. As regards this clone: Antigen unknown.

Sequencing used memory CD4+ T cells sorted from blood. Stated subset: CD45RA-negative fraction. This chain joins TRBV5-1 and TRBJ2-5, with 7 bases identical to TRBD2. The source is a woman in her twenties or thirties in good health. The CDR3 nucleotides read TGCGCCAGCAACCGCATGACGGCGGGAGAACAAGAGACCCAGTACTTC. It codes for CASNRMTAGEQETQYF. The complete variable domain, with remaining parts taken from reference TRBV5-1 and TRBJ2-5, reads KAGVTQTPRYLIKTRGQQVTLSCSPISGHRSVSWYQQTPGQGLQFLFEYFSETQRNKGNFPGRFSGRQFSNSRSEMNVSTLELGDSALYLCASNRMTAGEQETQYFGPGTRLLVL.